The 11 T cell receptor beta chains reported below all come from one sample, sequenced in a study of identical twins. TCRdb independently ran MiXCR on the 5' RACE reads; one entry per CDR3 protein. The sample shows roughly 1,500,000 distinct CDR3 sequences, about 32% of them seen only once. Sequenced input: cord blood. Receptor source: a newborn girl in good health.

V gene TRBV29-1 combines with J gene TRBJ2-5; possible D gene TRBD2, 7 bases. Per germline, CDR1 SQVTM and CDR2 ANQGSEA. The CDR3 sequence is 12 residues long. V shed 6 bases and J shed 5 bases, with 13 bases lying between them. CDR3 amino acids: CSVSGEGETQYF. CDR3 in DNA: TGCAGCGTGTCAGGGGAGGGGGAGACCCAGTACTTC.

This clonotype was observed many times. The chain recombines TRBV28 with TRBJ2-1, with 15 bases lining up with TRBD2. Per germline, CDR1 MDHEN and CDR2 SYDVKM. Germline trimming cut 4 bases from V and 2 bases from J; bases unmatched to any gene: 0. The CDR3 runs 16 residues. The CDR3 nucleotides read TGTGCCAGCAGTTGGACTAGCGGGAGGGCCTACAATGAGCAGTTCTTC. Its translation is CASSWTSGRAYNEQFF.

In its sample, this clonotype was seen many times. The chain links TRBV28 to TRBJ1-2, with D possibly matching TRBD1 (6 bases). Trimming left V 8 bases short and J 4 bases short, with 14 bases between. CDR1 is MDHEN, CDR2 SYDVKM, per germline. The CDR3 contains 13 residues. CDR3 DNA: TGTGCCAGCTCATCTGACAGGCCCTATGGCTACACCTTC. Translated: CASSSDRPYGYTF.

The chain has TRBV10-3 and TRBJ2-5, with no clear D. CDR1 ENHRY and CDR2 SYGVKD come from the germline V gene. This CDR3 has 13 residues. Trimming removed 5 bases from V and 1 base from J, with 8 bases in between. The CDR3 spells CAISRGLQETQYF. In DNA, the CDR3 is TGTGCCATCAGTAGAGGCCTCCAAGAGACCCAGTACTTC.

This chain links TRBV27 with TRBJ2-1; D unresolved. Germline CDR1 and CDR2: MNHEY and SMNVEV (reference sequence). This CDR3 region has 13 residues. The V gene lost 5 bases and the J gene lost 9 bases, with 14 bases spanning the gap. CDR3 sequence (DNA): TGTGCCAGCAGTCCCCTCGCGTTTGGTGAGCAGTTCTTC. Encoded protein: CASSPLAFGEQFF.

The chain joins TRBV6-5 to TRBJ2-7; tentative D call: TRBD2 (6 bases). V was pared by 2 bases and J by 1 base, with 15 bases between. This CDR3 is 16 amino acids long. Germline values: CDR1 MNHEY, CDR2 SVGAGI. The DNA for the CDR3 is TGTGCCAGCAGTTACGCCCTGGGGGGACCGTCCTACGAGCAGTACTTC. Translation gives CASSYALGGPSYEQYF.

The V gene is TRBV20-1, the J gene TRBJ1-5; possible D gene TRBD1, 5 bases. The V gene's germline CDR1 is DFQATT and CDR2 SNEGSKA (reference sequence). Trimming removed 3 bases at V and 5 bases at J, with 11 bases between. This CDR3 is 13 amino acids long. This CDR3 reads CSASGGIDQPQHF. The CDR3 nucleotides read TGCAGTGCTAGTGGGGGTATCGATCAGCCCCAGCATTTT.

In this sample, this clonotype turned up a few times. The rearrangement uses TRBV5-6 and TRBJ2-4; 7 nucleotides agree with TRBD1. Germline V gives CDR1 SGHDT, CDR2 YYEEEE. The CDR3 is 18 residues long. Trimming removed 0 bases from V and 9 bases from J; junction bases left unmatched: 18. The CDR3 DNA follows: TGTGCCAGCAGCTTGGCCCCGGGACAGAGGCTTACCTACGGCATTCAGTACTTC. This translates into CASSLAPGQRLTYGIQYF.

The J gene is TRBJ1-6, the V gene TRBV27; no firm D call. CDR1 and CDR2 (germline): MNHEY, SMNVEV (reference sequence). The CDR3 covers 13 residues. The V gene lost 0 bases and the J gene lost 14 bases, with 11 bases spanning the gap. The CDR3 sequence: CASSLSKTLALHF. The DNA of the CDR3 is TGTGCCAGCAGTTTATCGAAAACGTTGGCCCTCCACTTT.

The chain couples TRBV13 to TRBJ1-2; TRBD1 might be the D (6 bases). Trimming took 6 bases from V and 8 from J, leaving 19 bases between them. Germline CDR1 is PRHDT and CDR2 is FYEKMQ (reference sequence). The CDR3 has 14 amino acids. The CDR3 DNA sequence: TGTGCCAGCAGAACCTTCCTAAGACAGGTGGGCTACACCTTC. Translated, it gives CASRTFLRQVGYTF.

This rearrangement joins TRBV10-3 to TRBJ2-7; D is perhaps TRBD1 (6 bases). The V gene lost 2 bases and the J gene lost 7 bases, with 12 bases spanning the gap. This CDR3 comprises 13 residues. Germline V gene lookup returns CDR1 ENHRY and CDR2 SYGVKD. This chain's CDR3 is CAISENHRDEQYF. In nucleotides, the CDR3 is TGTGCCATCAGTGAGAACCACAGGGATGAGCAGTACTTC.